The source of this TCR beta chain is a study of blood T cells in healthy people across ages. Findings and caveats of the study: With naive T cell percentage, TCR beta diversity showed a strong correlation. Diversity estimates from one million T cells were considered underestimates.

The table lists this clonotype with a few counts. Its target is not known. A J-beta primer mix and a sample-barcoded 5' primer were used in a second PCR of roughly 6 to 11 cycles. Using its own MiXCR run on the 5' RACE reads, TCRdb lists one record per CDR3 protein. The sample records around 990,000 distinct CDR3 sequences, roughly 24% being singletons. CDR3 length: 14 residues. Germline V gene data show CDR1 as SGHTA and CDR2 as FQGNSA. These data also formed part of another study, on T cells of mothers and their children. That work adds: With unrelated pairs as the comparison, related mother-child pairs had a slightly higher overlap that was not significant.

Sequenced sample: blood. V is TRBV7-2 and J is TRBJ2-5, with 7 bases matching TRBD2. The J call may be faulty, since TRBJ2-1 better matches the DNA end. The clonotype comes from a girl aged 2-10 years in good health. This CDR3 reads CASSLAPGGYEQFF. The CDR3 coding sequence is TGTGCCAGCAGCTTAGCGCCGGGGGGATATGAGCAGTTCTTC.